These 6 T cell receptor beta chains originate from one sample sequenced in a study of blood T cell repertoires in COVID-19. TCRdb's table, derived via immunoSEQ multiplex PCR, lists solely in-frame clones and lacks some. The top ten clones hold more than 3% of a sample with under 200,000 clones, 80% of them seen once. Input material: PBMCs or T cells enriched from blood (not recorded which). The source of these receptors is a woman aged 60-75 years who had recovered from COVID-19.

The rearrangement uses TRBV23-1 and TRBJ2-1, with 8 nucleotides matching TRBD2. TRBV23-1 is known as an ORF, though its function is uncertain. V lost 6 bases, J lost 3 bases, and 13 bases stayed unmatched. There are 17 residues in the CDR3. CDR3 amino acids: CASSTLERGPSYNEQFF. The CDR3 DNA reads as TGCGCCAGCAGCACTTTGGAGCGGGGGCCTAGCTACAATGAGCAGTTCTTC.

V and J are TRBV2 and TRBJ1-3, with D possibly being TRBD1 (5 bases). Trimming removed 6 bases from V and 0 bases from J, with 18 bases in between. Germline CDR1 reads SNHLY; CDR2 reads FYNNEI. This CDR3 spans 17 amino acids. The CDR3, as DNA: TGTGCCAGCAGCGCAACCGGCGGGACGGACTCTGGAAACACCATATATTTT. It yields the protein CASSATGGTDSGNTIYF.

The V gene is TRBV6-1, the J gene TRBJ2-2; D possibly corresponds to TRBD1 (5 bases). The CDR3 contains 18 residues. The V end was cut by 3 bases, the J end by 6 bases, with 23 bases between. The germline CDR1 and CDR2 sequences are MNHNS and SASEGT. CDR3 DNA sequence: TGTGCCAGCAGTGACATCGCAGGGCTGCTAGTCTGGGCCGGGGAGCTGTTTTTT. Translation gives CASSDIAGLLVWAGELFF.

V gene TRBV20-1 combines with J gene TRBJ1-1; TRBD1 is a possible D gene (6 bases). From germline, CDR1 is DFQATT and CDR2 SNEGSKA (reference sequence). Between the trimmed V and J ends, which lost 7 bases and 6 bases, there was a span of 12 bases. The CDR3 length is 11 residues. This CDR3 reads CSDPGAPEAFF. The CDR3 nucleotides are TGCAGTGACCCAGGGGCGCCTGAAGCTTTCTTT.

This chain uses TRBV6-5 with TRBJ2-7; D is perhaps TRBD2 (5 bases). Trimming removed 8 bases at V and 3 bases at J, with 8 bases between. Germline CDR1 is MNHEY and CDR2 is SVGAGI. The CDR3 runs to 11 residues. CDR3 residues: CASADYYEQYF. CDR3 coding DNA: TGTGCCAGCGCCGACTACTACGAGCAGTACTTC.

The chain employs TRBV21-1 and TRBJ2-7; the DNA was not compared with TRBD2, the D call given in the table. TRBV21-1 is classified as a pseudogene. CDR3 length: 15 residues. CDR3 amino acids: CARAGWGRGPYEQYF. For the CDR3, the DNA is TGTGCCAGAGCGGGGTGGGGTCGGGGTCCCTACGAGCAGTACTTC.